The 24 T cell receptor beta chains below were found in one sample sequenced in a study of beta chain features in type 1 diabetes. Study observations and caveats: All four CD4+ subsets of Type 1 diabetes patients contained TCRB CDR3s that were moderately but significantly shorter.

These receptors' antigens are unknown. Expressed TCRB transcripts were sequenced, since all the RNA that had been isolated was reverse transcribed. Clones were sequenced by immunoSEQ multiplex PCR, and TCRdb holds only the in-frame ones, with some missing. The repertoire holds around 650,000 clones, with 9.5% to 15% as singletons. The sample comprised naive CD4+ T cells from blood. The receptor source for this set is a man aged 30 to 45 with type 1 diabetes.

A few counts support this clone. J is TRBJ2-3 and V is TRBV25-1; D not resolved. The CDR3 contains 15 residues. With 0 bases removed from V and 0 bases from J, the gap between germline ends came to 7 bases. Germline loops: CDR1 MGHDK, CDR2 SYGVNS. CDR3 region: CASSEYGPSTDTQYF. The CDR3 DNA follows: TGTGCCAGCAGTGAATATGGCCCTAGCACAGATACGCAGTATTTT.

The chain employs TRBV30 and TRBJ2-3, with unresolved D. Looked up from germline, CDR1 is GTSNPN and CDR2 is SVGIG (reference sequence). The ends were cut back, 2 bases at V and 0 bases at J, with 18 bases in the middle. CDR3 length: 17 amino acids. This CDR3 is CAWSPVGRRSSTDTQYF. For the CDR3, the DNA is TGTGCCTGGAGTCCCGTGGGCAGGCGATCTAGCACAGATACGCAGTATTTT.

The chain recombines TRBV15 with TRBJ1-6; a possible D gene is TRBD1 (5 bases). This CDR3 spans 19 amino acids. Per the germline V gene, CDR1 is LNHNV and CDR2 is YYDKDF (reference sequence). Trimming stripped 1 base from V and 0 bases from J, with 16 bases between. DNA for the CDR3: TGTGCCACCAGCAGAGCCCCCGACAGTTACAGCTCCTATAATTCACCCCTCCACTTT. Translated: CATSRAPDSYSSYNSPLHF.

This clone was counted a few times. The gene calls are TRBV5-6 and TRBJ2-5, with D perhaps TRBD2 (6 bases). This CDR3 comprises 14 residues. Trimming took off 4 bases at V and 1 base at J, with 11 bases between the two ends. Germline CDR1 is SGHDT and CDR2 is YYEEEE. The CDR3 DNA reads as TGTGCCAGCAGCCAGGTGGGGGGCCAAGAGACCCAGTACTTC. As protein: CASSQVGGQETQYF.

Only a few counts were recorded for this clone. J is TRBJ1-4 and V is TRBV7-8; 10 nucleotides line up with TRBD1. Per germline, CDR1 SGHVS and CDR2 FQNEAQ. The CDR3 runs 15 residues. Trimming at V came to 5 bases and at J to 8 bases, leaving 8 bases not matched to a gene. CDR3: CASSQGTGEDEKLFF. CDR3 coding DNA: TGTGCCAGCAGCCAGGGGACAGGGGAAGACGAAAAACTGTTTTTT.

This chain connects TRBV6-6 to TRBJ2-7, with TRBD1 as a possible D gene (5 bases). CDR1 is MNHNY, CDR2 SVGAGI, per germline (reference sequence). The CDR3 is 15 residues long. V lost 8 bases to trimming and J lost 1 base, with 18 bases between them. The DNA of the CDR3 is TGTGCCAGCGTTAAGGACCCACAGGTTTCCTACGAGCAGTACTTC. The encoded protein is CASVKDPQVSYEQYF.

This clone was seen only a few times. The chain employs TRBV7-2 and TRBJ2-7; 7 bases match TRBD1. V lost 2 bases to trimming and J lost 0 bases; unmatched junction nucleotides: 4. Germline lookup yields CDR1 SGHTA and CDR2 FQGNSA. The CDR3 is 15 residues long. The CDR3 sequence is CASSLSPGGSYEQYF. The CDR3 DNA reads TGTGCCAGCAGCTTATCGCCAGGGGGCTCCTACGAGCAGTACTTC.

The CDR3 region has the DNA TGTGCCAGCAGCGTCGGGACTTTGGGGCGTACCGGGGAGCTGTTTTTT. It translates to CASSVGTLGRTGELFF. This chain uses TRBV9 with TRBJ2-2, with D possibly being TRBD2 (6 bases). Trimming stripped 2 bases from V and 5 bases from J, with 16 bases between. CDR1 is SGDLS, CDR2 YYNGEE, per germline. This CDR3 region has 16 residues.

This sequence joins TRBV2 and TRBJ1-2, with TRBD1 as a possible D gene (5 bases). This CDR3 comprises 13 residues. Per germline, CDR1 SNHLY and CDR2 FYNNEI. The germline V and J ends were trimmed by 10 bases and 4 bases, with 16 bases remaining between them. In DNA, the CDR3 is TGTGCCACGGGGACCGAAAATGGCTATGGCTACACCTTC. It encodes CATGTENGYGYTF.

The sample holds a few counts of this clone. The gene calls are TRBV13 and TRBJ1-2, with 11 bases lining up with TRBD1. Unmatched junction bases numbered 5, after V lost 4 bases and J lost 4 bases. The length of the CDR3 is 15 residues. Germline CDR1 reads PRHDT; CDR2 reads FYEKMQ (reference sequence). The CDR3 bases are TGTGCCAGCAGCTCGGACAGGGGGCCCACCTATGGCTACACCTTC. Amino acid sequence: CASSSDRGPTYGYTF.

This clone was counted a few times. The genes are TRBV5-1 and TRBJ1-4, with D possibly matching TRBD1 (5 bases). The germline V gene has CDR1 SGHRS and CDR2 YFSETQ. V gave up 1 base and J gave up 4 bases, with 14 bases separating them. The CDR3 spans 16 residues. CDR3 loop: CASSLWGVLGNEKLFF. For the CDR3, the DNA is TGCGCCAGCAGCTTGTGGGGGGTTCTTGGTAATGAAAAACTGTTTTTT.

The sample holds a few counts of this clone. V is TRBV4-3 and J is TRBJ2-2; D is ambiguous. Germline CDR1 and CDR2: LGHNA and YSLEER. This CDR3 contains 14 residues. V lost 1 base and J lost 0, with 3 bases in between. This chain's CDR3 is CASSQVPNTGELFF. CDR3 in DNA: TGCGCCAGCAGCCAAGTGCCGAACACCGGGGAGCTGTTTTTT.

The J gene is TRBJ1-2, the V gene TRBV7-2; tentatively, D is TRBD1 (6 bases). The CDR3 covers 13 residues. V lost 6 bases, J lost 4 bases, and 12 bases lay in between. Germline-derived CDR1 and CDR2 are SGHTA and FQGNSA. The CDR3 reads CASRVQGPYGYTF. DNA of the CDR3: TGTGCCAGCAGAGTACAGGGACCCTATGGCTACACCTTC.

This clone was picked up a small number of times. The genes are TRBV2 and TRBJ2-1, with D tentatively TRBD2 (5 bases). Germline V gene lookup returns CDR1 SNHLY and CDR2 FYNNEI. Trimming pared 7 bases from V and 6 bases from J, leaving 19 bases between. This CDR3 has 15 residues. DNA of the CDR3: TGTGCCAGCATTAGCGACGTGGCCACCAGCAATGAGCAGTTCTTC. It yields the protein CASISDVATSNEQFF.

Here the CDR3 DNA reads TGCGCCAGCAGCTTGGAACTCTCTGAGCAGTACTTC. This codes for CASSLELSEQYF. The V call is TRBV5-1, the J call TRBJ2-7; D ambiguous. Trimming took off 0 bases at V and 7 bases at J, with 8 bases between the two ends. This CDR3 spans 12 amino acids. The germline V gene encodes CDR1 SGHRS and CDR2 YFSETQ.

The V gene is TRBV18, the J gene TRBJ2-5, with 7 bases lining up with TRBD1. Germline trimming cut 5 bases from V and 5 bases from J; bases unmatched to any gene: 8. This CDR3 contains 14 residues. CDR1 and CDR2 from the germline V gene are KGHSH and LQKENI. The CDR3 DNA reads as TGTGCCAGCTCAGAGAGACAGGGCGTTGAGACCCAGTACTTC. This sequence encodes CASSERQGVETQYF. The full variable domain, in which reference TRBV18 and TRBJ2-5 provide the parts outside the CDR3, is NAGVMQNPRHLVRRRGQEARLRCSPMKGHSHVYWYRQLPEEGLKFMVYLQKENIIDESGMPKERFSAEFPKEGPSILRIQQVVRGDSAAYFCASSERQGVETQYFGPGTRLLVL.

The rearrangement joins TRBV9 to TRBJ1-6, with 7 bases identical to TRBD1. The junction had 6 bases not matched to a gene; V was cut back by 1 base and J by 8 bases. CDR3 length equals 15 residues. The germline CDR1 and CDR2 sequences are SGDLS and YYNGEE. CDR3 DNA sequence: TGTGCCAGCAGCGTATATACAGGGGTGGATTCACCCCTCCACTTT. Protein product: CASSVYTGVDSPLHF.

The J gene is TRBJ2-7, the V gene TRBV10-3, with 10 nucleotides matching TRBD1. The ends lost 4 bases at V and 0 bases at J; junction bases unmatched: 3. The germline V gene encodes CDR1 ENHRY and CDR2 SYGVKD. The CDR3 is 15 amino acids. This CDR3 is CAISGQGASSYEQYF. Written as DNA, the CDR3 is TGTGCCATCAGTGGACAGGGGGCCAGCTCCTACGAGCAGTACTTC.

The chain links TRBV7-8 to TRBJ1-5; 8 nucleotides line up with TRBD1. The V and J ends lost 1 base and 2 bases, in that order; junction bases with no gene match: 1. The CDR3 consists of 15 residues. From germline, CDR1 is SGHVS and CDR2 FQNEAQ. The CDR3 reads CASSLGGQGNQPQHF. The CDR3 bases are TGTGCCAGCAGCTTAGGGGGACAGGGCAATCAGCCCCAGCATTTT.

In its sample, this clone was seen a few times. The gene calls are TRBV6-1 and TRBJ2-1, with TRBD1 as a possible D gene (6 bases). This CDR3 is 18 amino acids long. V lost 0 bases and J lost 4, with 19 bases in between. CDR1 is MNHNS and CDR2 is SASEGT in the germline V gene. The CDR3 protein is CASSEAVGAPGRYNEQFF. CDR3 DNA: TGTGCCAGCAGTGAAGCGGTGGGGGCCCCAGGTCGATACAATGAGCAGTTCTTC.

This clone has a single count. The CDR3 DNA follows: TGTGCCAGCAGGAAAACAGGGTCGTCGCAGTATTTT. It codes for CASRKTGSSQYF. The rearrangement uses TRBV6-6 and TRBJ2-3; D might be TRBD1 (6 bases). From germline, CDR1 is MNHNY and CDR2 SVGAGI (reference sequence). This CDR3 has 12 residues. Trimming took 6 bases from V and 10 from J, leaving 14 bases between them.

The chain joins TRBV7-2 to TRBJ2-1; TRBD1 might be the D (5 bases). This CDR3 spans 14 amino acids. In germline, CDR1 is SGHTA, CDR2 FQGNSA. Trimming cost V 3 bases and J 6 bases, with 12 bases left between them. The CDR3 coding sequence is TGTGCCAGCAGCTTCAGTGCAGGGCCCAATGAGCAGTTCTTC. Translating it yields CASSFSAGPNEQFF.

The chain employs TRBV7-2 and TRBJ2-3, with 8 bases lining up with TRBD1. CDR1 and CDR2 (germline): SGHTA, FQGNSA. V lost 5 bases, J lost 7 bases, and 11 bases stayed unmatched. The CDR3 has 15 residues. The CDR3, as DNA: TGTGCCAGCAGCCCGGACAGGGAAAGGGGAAATACGCAGTATTTT. It yields the protein CASSPDRERGNTQYF.

The V call is TRBV28, the J call TRBJ2-3; D unresolved. With 6 bases removed from V and 5 bases from J, the gap between germline ends came to 6 bases. The germline V gene encodes CDR1 MDHEN and CDR2 SYDVKM. The CDR3 totals 11 residues. The chain's CDR3 is CASRAEDTQYF. DNA for the CDR3: TGTGCCAGCAGGGCCGAAGATACGCAGTATTTT.